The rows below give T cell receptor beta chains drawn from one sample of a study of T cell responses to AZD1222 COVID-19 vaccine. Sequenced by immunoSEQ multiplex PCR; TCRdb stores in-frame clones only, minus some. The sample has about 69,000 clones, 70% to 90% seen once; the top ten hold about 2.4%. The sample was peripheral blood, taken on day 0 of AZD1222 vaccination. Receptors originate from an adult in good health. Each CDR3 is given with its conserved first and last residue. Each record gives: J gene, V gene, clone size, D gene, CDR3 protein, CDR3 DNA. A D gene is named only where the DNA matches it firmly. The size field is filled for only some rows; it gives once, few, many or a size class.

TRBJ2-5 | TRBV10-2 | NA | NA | CASSESVGLETQYF | TGCGCCAGCAGTGAGTCCGTGGGGTTGGAGACCCAGTACTTC
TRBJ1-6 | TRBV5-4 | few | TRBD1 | CASSLEGTVNSPLHF | TGTGCCAGCAGCTTGGAAGGGACAGTCAATTCACCCCTCCACTTT
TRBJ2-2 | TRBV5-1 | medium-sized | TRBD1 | CASSPGTDENGELFF | TGCGCCAGCAGCCCCGGGACAGACGAGAACGGGGAGCTGTTTTTT
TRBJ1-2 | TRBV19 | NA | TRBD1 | CASSVLDRGGSGYTF | TGTGCCAGTAGTGTTCTGGACAGGGGAGGCTCTGGCTACACCTTC
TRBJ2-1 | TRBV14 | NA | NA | CASSPREGWGEQFF | TGTGCCAGCAGCCCACGAGAGGGGTGGGGTGAGCAGTTCTTC
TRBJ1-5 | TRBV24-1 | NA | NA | CATSDTGFGGNQPQHF | TGTGCCACCAGTGATACGGGGTTCGGAGGCAATCAGCCCCAGCATTTT
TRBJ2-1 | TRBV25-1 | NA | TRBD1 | CASSGPGQVFNEQFF | TGTGCCAGCAGTGGCCCGGGACAGGTCTTCAATGAGCAGTTCTTC
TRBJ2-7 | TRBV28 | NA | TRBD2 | CASRGEGLASYEQYF | TGTGCCAGCAGAGGGGAGGGACTAGCGTCCTACGAGCAGTACTTC
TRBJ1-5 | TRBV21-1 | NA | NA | CASARSHTGQGNQPQHF | TGTGCCAGCGCCCGTTCCCATACAGGGCAGGGCAATCAGCCCCAGCATTTT
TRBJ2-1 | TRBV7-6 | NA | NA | CASSFGISYNEQFF | TGTGCCAGCAGCTTTGGGATCAGCTACAATGAGCAGTTCTTC
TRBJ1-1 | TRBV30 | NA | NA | CAWSATGNTEAFF | TGTGCCTGGAGTGCAACAGGGAACACTGAAGCTTTCTTT
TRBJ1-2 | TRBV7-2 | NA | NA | CASSLSGTPGYGYTF | TGTGCCAGCAGCTTATCCGGGACACCGGGCTATGGCTACACCTTC
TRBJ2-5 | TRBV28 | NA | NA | CATGSGAVTQYF | TGTGCCACCGGATCAGGGGCCGTGACCCAGTACTTC